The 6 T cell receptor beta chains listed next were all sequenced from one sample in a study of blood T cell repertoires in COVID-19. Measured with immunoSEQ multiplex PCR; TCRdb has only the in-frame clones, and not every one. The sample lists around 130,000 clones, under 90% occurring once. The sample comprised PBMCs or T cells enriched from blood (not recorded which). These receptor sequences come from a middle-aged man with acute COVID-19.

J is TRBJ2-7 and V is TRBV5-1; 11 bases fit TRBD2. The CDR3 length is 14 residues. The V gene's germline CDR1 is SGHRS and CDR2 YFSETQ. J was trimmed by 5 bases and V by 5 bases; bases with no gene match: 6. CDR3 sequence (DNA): TGCGCCAGCAGTACCGGGACTAGCGGCCACGAGCAGTACTTC. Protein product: CASSTGTSGHEQYF. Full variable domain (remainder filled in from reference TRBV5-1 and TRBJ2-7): KAGVTQTPRYLIKTRGQQVTLSCSPISGHRSVSWYQQTPGQGLQFLFEYFSETQRNKGNFPGRFSGRQFSNSRSEMNVSTLELGDSALYLCASSTGTSGHEQYFGPGTRLTVT.

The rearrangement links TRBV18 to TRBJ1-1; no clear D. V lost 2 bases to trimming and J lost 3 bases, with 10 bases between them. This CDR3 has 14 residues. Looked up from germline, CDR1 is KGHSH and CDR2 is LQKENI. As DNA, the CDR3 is TGTGCCAGCTCACCAACCGGGCGGGACACTGAAGCTTTCTTT. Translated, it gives CASSPTGRDTEAFF.

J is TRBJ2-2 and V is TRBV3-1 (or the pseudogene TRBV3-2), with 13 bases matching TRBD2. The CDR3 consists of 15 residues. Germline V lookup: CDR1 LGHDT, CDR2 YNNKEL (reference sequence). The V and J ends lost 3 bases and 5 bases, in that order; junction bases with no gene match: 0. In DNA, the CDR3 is TGTGCCAGCAGCCAGGGACTAGCGGGGACCGGGGAGCTGTTTTTT. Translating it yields CASSQGLAGTGELFF.

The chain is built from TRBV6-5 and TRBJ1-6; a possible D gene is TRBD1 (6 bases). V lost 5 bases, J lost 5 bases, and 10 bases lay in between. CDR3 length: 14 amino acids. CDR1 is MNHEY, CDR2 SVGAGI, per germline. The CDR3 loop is CASSNQGNNSPLHF. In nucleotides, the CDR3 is TGTGCCAGCAGTAATCAGGGGAATAATTCACCCCTCCACTTT.

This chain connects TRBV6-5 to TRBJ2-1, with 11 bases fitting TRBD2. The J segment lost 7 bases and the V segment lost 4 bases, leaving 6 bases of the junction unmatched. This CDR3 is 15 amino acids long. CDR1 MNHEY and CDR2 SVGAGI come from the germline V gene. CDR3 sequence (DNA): TGTGCCAGCAGTTTATTAGCGGGGGGGCAAAATGAGCAGTTCTTC. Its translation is CASSLLAGGQNEQFF.

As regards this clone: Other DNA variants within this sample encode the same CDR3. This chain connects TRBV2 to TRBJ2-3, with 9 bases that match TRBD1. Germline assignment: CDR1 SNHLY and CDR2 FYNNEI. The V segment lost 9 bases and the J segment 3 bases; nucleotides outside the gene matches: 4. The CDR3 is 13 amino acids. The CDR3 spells CASGGTGTDTQYF. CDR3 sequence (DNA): TGTGCCAGTGGGGGGACAGGGACAGATACGCAGTATTTT.